Listed here are 30 T cell receptor beta chains from one sample, sequenced in a study of blood T cell repertoires in COVID-19. Only in-frame clones appear in the TCRdb table, and some are missing; sequencing was by immunoSEQ multiplex PCR. This sample yields over 200,000 clones, of which more than 75% are seen a single time; roughly a sixth belongs to the top ten. The specimen was PBMCs or T cells enriched from blood (not recorded which). These receptors were collected from a man between 18 and 29 years old who had recovered from COVID-19.

The rearrangement links TRBV5-1 to TRBJ1-4; TRBD1 aligns across 7 bases. Per germline, CDR1 SGHRS and CDR2 YFSETQ. The CDR3 consists of 14 residues. V was pared by 3 bases and J by 7 bases, with 6 bases of the junction left unmatched. CDR3 coding DNA: TGCGCCAGCAGCTCGGGACAGTCAGGTGAAAAACTGTTTTTT. It specifies CASSSGQSGEKLFF.

The chain employs TRBV7-9 and TRBJ1-2; TRBD1 might be the D (5 bases). The germline V gene has CDR1 SEHNR and CDR2 FQNEAQ (reference sequence). V was shortened by 5 bases and J by 7 bases, with 11 bases between the two germline ends. This CDR3 contains 12 residues. CDR3 nucleotides: TGTGCCAGCAGCCAGGCTCAGGGTGGCTACACCTTC. It encodes CASSQAQGGYTF.

This clone was recorded once. The V call is TRBV9, the J call TRBJ2-7; perhaps TRBD1 as D (6 bases). Between the trimmed V and J ends, which lost 4 bases and 5 bases, there was a span of 19 bases. The CDR3 consists of 15 residues. Germline assignment: CDR1 SGDLS and CDR2 YYNGEE. The DNA for the CDR3 is TGTGCCAGCAGCCTCTTGGGGGCAGGTCCGAACGAGCAGTACTTC. Its protein product is CASSLLGAGPNEQYF.

This clone appeared a few times. The rearrangement uses TRBV5-4 and TRBJ2-7; D might be TRBD1 (5 bases). The CDR3 sequence is 14 residues long. The germline V gene encodes CDR1 SGHNT and CDR2 YYREEE (reference sequence). V was shortened by 4 bases and J by 3 bases, with 14 bases between the two germline ends. The CDR3 nucleotides are TGTGCCAGCAGCCGACAGAAGAACAACTACGAGCAGTACTTC. Protein sequence: CASSRQKNNYEQYF.

The chain employs TRBV27 and TRBJ2-7; D is undetermined. The CDR3 is made up of 14 amino acids. Germline V lookup: CDR1 MNHEY, CDR2 SMNVEV (reference sequence). V lost 1 base and J 2 bases, leaving 9 bases between the germline ends. CDR3 sequence: CASSLYGRTYEQYF. CDR3 sequence (DNA): TGTGCCAGCAGTTTATACGGCAGGACCTACGAGCAGTACTTC.

A few counts support this clone. The chain couples TRBV12-5 to TRBJ2-7; 7 bases are a match to TRBD1. CDR1 and CDR2 (germline): LGHNT, FRNRAP. Trimming at V came to 6 bases and at J to 3 bases, leaving 11 bases not matched to a gene. This CDR3 is built from 15 residues. The CDR3 bases are TGTGCTAGTGGATTTACAAGGGACAGAAGCTACGAGCAGTACTTC. Translating it yields CASGFTRDRSYEQYF.

The CDR3: CASSPRDRGYGYTF. The CDR3 region has the DNA TGTGCCAGCTCACCAAGGGACAGGGGGTATGGCTACACCTTC. The V and J genes are TRBV18 and TRBJ1-2, with 11 bases lining up with TRBD1. This CDR3 is 14 amino acids long. The V gene's germline CDR1 is KGHSH and CDR2 LQKENI. V shed 2 bases, J shed 5 bases, and the junction held 1 base outside the gene matches.

This sequence joins TRBV6-6 and TRBJ1-5; D remains unclear. Per the germline V gene, CDR1 is MNHNY and CDR2 is SVGAGI (reference sequence). V lost 8 bases to trimming and J lost 1 base, with 15 bases between them. This CDR3 has 15 residues. The CDR3 nucleotides are TGTGCCAGCCGGGAGGAGGGTAAGAGCAATCAGCCCCAGCATTTT. It specifies CASREEGKSNQPQHF.

The sample holds many counts of this clone. The chain couples TRBV19 to TRBJ1-2; 8 nucleotides align to TRBD1. The V segment lost 5 bases and the J segment 6 bases; nucleotides outside the gene matches: 11. The germline gives CDR1 LNHDA, CDR2 SQIVND (reference sequence). The CDR3 contains 15 residues. CDR3 nucleotide sequence: TGTGCCAGTAGTCTCGGACAGGGCTTCCGGGATGGCTACACCTTC. Its translation: CASSLGQGFRDGYTF. Full variable domain (rest looked up from reference TRBV19 and TRBJ1-2): DGGITQSPKYLFRKEGQNVTLSCEQNLNHDAMYWYRQDPGQGLRLIYYSQIVNDFQKGDIAEGYSVSREKKESFPLTVTSAQKNPTAFYLCASSLGQGFRDGYTFGSGTRLTVV.

CDR3 coding DNA: TGTGCCAGTAGTATAGGTCGACAGGGGGTCGGTGAAAAACTGTTTTTT. Its translation: CASSIGRQGVGEKLFF. V and J are TRBV19 and TRBJ1-4; 9 bases fit TRBD1. Germline V CDR1 and CDR2: LNHDA, SQIVND (reference sequence). With V trimmed by 1 base and J by 7 bases, 7 bases remained unmatched. The CDR3 covers 16 residues. The complete variable domain, with remaining parts taken from reference TRBV19 and TRBJ1-4, reads DGGITQSPKYLFRKEGQNVTLSCEQNLNHDAMYWYRQDPGQGLRLIYYSQIVNDFQKGDIAEGYSVSREKKESFPLTVTSAQKNPTAFYLCASSIGRQGVGEKLFFGSGTQLSVL.

V and J are TRBV9 and TRBJ2-3, with a possible D match to TRBD1 (5 bases). The CDR3 contains 15 residues. The ends were cut back, 2 bases at V and 5 bases at J, with 15 bases in the middle. The V gene's germline CDR1 is SGDLS and CDR2 YYNGEE. The CDR3 reads CASSVGAMGGDTQYF. DNA of the CDR3: TGTGCCAGCAGCGTTGGGGCGATGGGTGGAGATACGCAGTATTTT. Supplemented by reference TRBV9 and TRBJ2-3, the full variable domain reads DSGVTQTPKHLITATGQRVTLRCSPRSGDLSVYWYQQSLDQGLQFLIQYYNGEERAKGNILERFSAQQFPDLHSELNLSSLELGDSALYFCASSVGAMGGDTQYFGPGTRLTVL.

The chain has TRBV3-1 (or the pseudogene TRBV3-2) and TRBJ2-3; D perhaps matches TRBD2 (5 bases). Germline CDR1 reads LGHDT; CDR2 reads YNNKEL (reference sequence). The CDR3 length is 16 residues. Trimming removed 2 bases at V and 3 bases at J, with 15 bases between. The DNA for the CDR3 is TGTGCCAGCAGCCAAACCGTAGCGAGCTATACAGATACGCAGTATTTT. Translating gives CASSQTVASYTDTQYF.

The chain employs TRBV6-5 and TRBJ2-7; the D gene is possibly TRBD1 (6 bases). The germline V and J ends were trimmed by 2 bases and 3 bases, with 8 bases remaining between them. The CDR3 contains 13 residues. CDR1 and CDR2 (germline): MNHEY, SVGAGI. DNA for the CDR3: TGTGCCAGCAGTTACGGACAGTTCTACGAGCAGTACTTC. Protein: CASSYGQFYEQYF.

V and J are TRBV3-1 (or the pseudogene TRBV3-2) and TRBJ2-3; 12 bases agree with TRBD2. The V and J ends lost 3 bases and 3 bases, in that order; junction bases with no gene match: 1. Germline V gene sequence: CDR1 LGHDT, CDR2 YNNKEL (reference sequence). This CDR3 comprises 15 residues. The CDR3, as DNA: TGTGCCAGCAGCCATCTAGCGGGAGGGACAGATACGCAGTATTTT. It is translated as CASSHLAGGTDTQYF.

The chain joins TRBV10-2 to TRBJ2-1, with 7 bases that match TRBD2. The V and J ends lost 4 bases and 0 bases, in that order; junction bases with no gene match: 9. The CDR3 is made up of 17 amino acids. Germline CDR1 WSHSY, CDR2 SAAADI. The CDR3 spells CASSGLAVSDSYNEQFF. CDR3 coding DNA: TGCGCCAGCAGTGGTCTAGCGGTCTCCGACTCCTACAATGAGCAGTTCTTC.

The rearrangement links TRBV7-3 to TRBJ2-5, with 9 bases lining up with TRBD1. Germline V CDR1 and CDR2: SGHTA, FQGTGA. Trimming at V came to 6 bases and at J to 0 bases, leaving 2 bases not matched to a gene. The CDR3 is 14 residues long. The CDR3 sequence: CASSRDRDQETQYF. CDR3 sequence (DNA): TGTGCCAGCAGTCGGGACAGGGACCAAGAGACCCAGTACTTC.

The chain carries TRBV7-6 and TRBJ1-4; no reliable D call. CDR3 length: 14 residues. Germline lookup yields CDR1 SGHVS and CDR2 FNYEAQ. V lost 1 base to trimming and J lost 5 bases, with 8 bases between them. The CDR3, as DNA: TGTGCCAGCAGCTTAGGACAAAGAAATGAAAAACTGTTTTTT. It is translated as CASSLGQRNEKLFF.

This chain joins TRBV5-1 and TRBJ1-6; 7 bases map to TRBD1. Germline lookup yields CDR1 SGHRS and CDR2 YFSETQ. J was trimmed by 0 bases and V by 2 bases; bases with no gene match: 5. This CDR3 region has 17 residues. This CDR3 reads CASSFTGASSYNSPLHF. CDR3 bases: TGCGCCAGCAGCTTTACAGGGGCGAGCTCCTATAATTCACCCCTCCACTTT.

The chain carries TRBV27 and TRBJ2-1; 7 nucleotides align to TRBD1. Germline V gives CDR1 MNHEY, CDR2 SMNVEV (reference sequence). The V and J ends lost 7 bases and 8 bases, in that order; junction bases with no gene match: 8. CDR3 length: 13 residues. CDR3 sequence (DNA): TGTGCCAGCAAAGTAGACAGGGACCATGAGCAGTTCTTC. It specifies CASKVDRDHEQFF.

The J gene is TRBJ1-4, the V gene TRBV27, with a tentative D call TRBD1 (5 bases). Germline lookup yields CDR1 MNHEY and CDR2 SMNVEV (reference sequence). This CDR3 region has 14 residues. V was shortened by 3 bases and J by 4 bases, with 9 bases between the two germline ends. The CDR3 reads CASSFTGVNEKLFF. The CDR3 nucleotides read TGTGCCAGCAGTTTCACGGGGGTTAATGAAAAACTGTTTTTT.

The V and J genes are TRBV5-4 and TRBJ2-7; D call uncertain. Trimming took off 4 bases at V and 1 base at J, with 12 bases between the two ends. CDR3 length: 14 residues. CDR1 is SGHNT, CDR2 YYREEE, per germline (reference sequence). The DNA for the CDR3 is TGTGCCAGCAGCAGATCGCAGATATCCTACGAGCAGTACTTC. Translating it yields CASSRSQISYEQYF.

The J gene is TRBJ2-7, the V gene TRBV12-3 or TRBV12-4; TRBD2 agrees at 10 bases. Trimming at V came to 10 bases and at J to 5 bases, leaving 8 bases not matched to a gene. CDR3 length: 13 residues. As DNA, the CDR3 is TGTGCCACGACGGTAGCGGGAGGTCACGAGCAGTACTTC. This gives the protein CATTVAGGHEQYF.

The CDR3 region is CASSFPQGGGGFTDTQYF. For the CDR3, the DNA is TGCGCCAGCAGCTTTCCCCAGGGAGGCGGGGGGTTCACAGATACGCAGTATTTT. V usage is TRBV5-1 and J usage is TRBJ2-3; 8 bases agree with TRBD2. The CDR3 has 18 amino acids. Per germline, CDR1 SGHRS and CDR2 YFSETQ. Unmatched junction bases numbered 13, after V lost 2 bases and J lost 2 bases.

The chain combines TRBV5-1 with TRBJ2-2; 9 bases agree with TRBD2. Germline trimming cut 0 bases from V and 0 bases from J; bases unmatched to any gene: 3. This CDR3 has 17 amino acids. Germline values: CDR1 SGHRS, CDR2 YFSETQ. The CDR3 nucleotides read TGCGCCAGCAGCTTGGGGACTAGCGCCGCGAACACCGGGGAGCTGTTTTTT. Translated, it gives CASSLGTSAANTGELFF.

The chain couples TRBV2 to TRBJ1-1; no reliable D call. CDR3 length equals 14 residues. Germline V gene data show CDR1 as SNHLY and CDR2 as FYNNEI. V lost 3 bases, J lost 5 bases, and 13 bases lay in between. The CDR3 DNA follows: TGTGCCAGCAGTGATCGGCCGGGTGGGACTGAAGCTTTCTTT. It codes for CASSDRPGGTEAFF.

The rearrangement joins TRBV19 to TRBJ1-2, with TRBD1 matching 7 bases. The junction had 7 bases not matched to a gene; V was cut back by 3 bases and J by 6 bases. Germline CDR1 LNHDA, CDR2 SQIVND (reference sequence). The CDR3 covers 14 residues. CDR3 DNA sequence: TGTGCCAGTAGTATGGGACAGCCAATAAATGGCTACACCTTC. Protein product: CASSMGQPINGYTF.

The chain recombines TRBV18 with TRBJ2-3, with TRBD2 matching over 7 bases. From germline, CDR1 is KGHSH and CDR2 LQKENI. CDR3 length: 12 residues. The V and J ends lost 3 bases and 7 bases, in that order; junction bases with no gene match: 1. CDR3 region: CASSPTSHTQYF. The DNA for the CDR3 is TGTGCCAGCTCACCGACTAGCCATACGCAGTATTTT.

The chain links TRBV5-6 to TRBJ2-7; 7 bases are a match to TRBD1. J was trimmed by 0 bases and V by 3 bases; bases with no gene match: 9. Germline V gene data show CDR1 as SGHDT and CDR2 as YYEEEE. This CDR3 comprises 16 residues. As DNA, the CDR3 is TGTGCCAGCAGCTGGGCCGGGACAGCCCGCTCCTACGAGCAGTACTTC. This codes for CASSWAGTARSYEQYF.

The chain is built from TRBV30 and TRBJ1-6; TRBD1 matches at 11 bases. Trimming removed 5 bases from V and 7 bases from J; junction bases left unmatched: 4. This CDR3 region has 14 residues. Germline V gene data show CDR1 as GTSNPN and CDR2 as SVGIG (reference sequence). In nucleotides, the CDR3 is TGTGCCTGGCGGGGACAGGGGGGGAATTCACCCCTCCACTTT. It encodes CAWRGQGGNSPLHF.

V gene TRBV12-3 or TRBV12-4 combines with J gene TRBJ2-2; the D gene is possibly TRBD1 (5 bases). CDR3 length: 13 amino acids. V was clipped by 10 bases and J by 1 base, with 10 bases between them. The CDR3 DNA sequence: TGTGCCACCAAAAGGGGGAACACCGGGGAGCTGTTTTTT. Protein sequence: CATKRGNTGELFF.